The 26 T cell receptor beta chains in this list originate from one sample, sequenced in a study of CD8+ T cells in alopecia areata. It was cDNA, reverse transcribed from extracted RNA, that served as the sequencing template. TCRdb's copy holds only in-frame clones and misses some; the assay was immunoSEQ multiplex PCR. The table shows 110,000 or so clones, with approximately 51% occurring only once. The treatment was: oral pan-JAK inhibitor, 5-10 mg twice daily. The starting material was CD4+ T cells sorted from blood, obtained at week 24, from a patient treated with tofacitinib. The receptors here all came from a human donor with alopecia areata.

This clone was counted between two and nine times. DNA of the CDR3: TGTGCCATCAGTGATGGGACAGGAATCTCCTACGAGCAGTACTTC. Translating it yields CAISDGTGISYEQYF. V usage is TRBV10-3 and J usage is TRBJ2-7; 8 bases are shared with TRBD1. V trimming: 3 bases; J trimming: 0 bases; junction bases outside the gene matches: 4. CDR1 and CDR2 (germline): ENHRY, SYGVKD. The length of the CDR3 is 15 residues.

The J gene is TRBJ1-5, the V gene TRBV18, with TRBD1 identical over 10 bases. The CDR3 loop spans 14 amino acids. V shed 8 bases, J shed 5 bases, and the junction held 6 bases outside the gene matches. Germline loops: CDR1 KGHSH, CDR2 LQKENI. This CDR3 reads CASASGTGDQPQHF. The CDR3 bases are TGTGCCAGCGCTTCCGGGACAGGGGATCAGCCCCAGCATTTT.

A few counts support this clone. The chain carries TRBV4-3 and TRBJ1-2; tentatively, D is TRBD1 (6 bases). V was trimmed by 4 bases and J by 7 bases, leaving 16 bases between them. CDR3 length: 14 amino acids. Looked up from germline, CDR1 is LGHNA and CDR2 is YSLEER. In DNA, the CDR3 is TGCGCCAGCAGCCGCCAGGCAGGGGTCGCTGGCTACACCTTC. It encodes CASSRQAGVAGYTF.

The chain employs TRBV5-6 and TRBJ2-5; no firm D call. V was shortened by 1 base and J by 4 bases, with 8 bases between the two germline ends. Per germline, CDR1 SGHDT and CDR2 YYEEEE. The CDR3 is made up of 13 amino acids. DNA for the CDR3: TGTGCCAGCAGCTTGCAGCCCGGAGAGACCCAGTACTTC. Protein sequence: CASSLQPGETQYF.

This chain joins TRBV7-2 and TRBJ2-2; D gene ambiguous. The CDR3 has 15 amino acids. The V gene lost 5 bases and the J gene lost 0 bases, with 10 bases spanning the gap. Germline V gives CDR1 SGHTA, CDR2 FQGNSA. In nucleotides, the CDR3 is TGTGCCAGCAGCCGCATGATCGCGAACACCGGGGAGCTGTTTTTT. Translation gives CASSRMIANTGELFF.

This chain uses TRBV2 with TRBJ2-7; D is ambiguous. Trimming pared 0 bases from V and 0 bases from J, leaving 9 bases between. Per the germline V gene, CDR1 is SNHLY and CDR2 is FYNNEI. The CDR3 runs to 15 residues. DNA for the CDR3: TGTGCCAGCAGTGAAGCTTGGTACCTCTCCTACGAGCAGTACTTC. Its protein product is CASSEAWYLSYEQYF.

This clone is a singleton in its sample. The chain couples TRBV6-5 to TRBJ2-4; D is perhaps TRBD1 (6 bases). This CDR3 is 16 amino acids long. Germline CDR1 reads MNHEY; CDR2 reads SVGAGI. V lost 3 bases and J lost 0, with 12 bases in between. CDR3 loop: CASSYASTGAKNIQYF. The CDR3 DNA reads TGTGCCAGCAGTTATGCATCGACAGGAGCCAAAAACATTCAGTACTTC.

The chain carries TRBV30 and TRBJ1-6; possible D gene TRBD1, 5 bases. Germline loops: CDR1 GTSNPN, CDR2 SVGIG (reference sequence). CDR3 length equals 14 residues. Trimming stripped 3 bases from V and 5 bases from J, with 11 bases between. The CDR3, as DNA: TGTGCCTGGAGCGTGACAGTCGATAATTCACCCCTCCACTTT. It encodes CAWSVTVDNSPLHF.

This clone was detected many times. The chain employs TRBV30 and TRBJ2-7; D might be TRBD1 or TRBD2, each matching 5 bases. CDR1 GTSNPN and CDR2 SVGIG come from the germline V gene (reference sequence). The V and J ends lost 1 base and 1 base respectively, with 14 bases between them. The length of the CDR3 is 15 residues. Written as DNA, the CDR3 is TGTGCCTGGAGTGCTCCCGGGACCGCATCCTACGAGCAGTACTTC. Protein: CAWSAPGTASYEQYF.

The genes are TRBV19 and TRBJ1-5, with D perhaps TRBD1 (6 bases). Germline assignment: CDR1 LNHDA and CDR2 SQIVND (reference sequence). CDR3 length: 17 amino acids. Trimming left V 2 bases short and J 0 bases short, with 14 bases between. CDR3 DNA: TGTGCCAGTAGTATAATAGGGACACGGTATAGCAATCAGCCCCAGCATTTT. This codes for CASSIIGTRYSNQPQHF. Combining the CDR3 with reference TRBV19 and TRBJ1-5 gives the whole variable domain DGGITQSPKYLFRKEGQNVTLSCEQNLNHDAMYWYRQDPGQGLRLIYYSQIVNDFQKGDIAEGYSVSREKKESFPLTVTSAQKNPTAFYLCASSIIGTRYSNQPQHFGDGTRLSIL.

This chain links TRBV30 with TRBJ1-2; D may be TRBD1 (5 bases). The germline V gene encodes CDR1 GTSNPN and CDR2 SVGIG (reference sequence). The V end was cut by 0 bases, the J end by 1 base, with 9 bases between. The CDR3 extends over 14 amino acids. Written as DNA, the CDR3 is TGTGCCTGGAGTGTACGGGGCCATAACTATGGCTACACCTTC. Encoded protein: CAWSVRGHNYGYTF.

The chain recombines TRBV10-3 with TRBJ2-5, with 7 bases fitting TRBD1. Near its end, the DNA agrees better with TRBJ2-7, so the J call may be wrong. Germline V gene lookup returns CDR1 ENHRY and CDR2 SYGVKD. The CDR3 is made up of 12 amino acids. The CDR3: CAISGTDYEQYF. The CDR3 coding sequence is TGTGCCATCAGCGGGACAGACTACGAGCAGTACTTC.

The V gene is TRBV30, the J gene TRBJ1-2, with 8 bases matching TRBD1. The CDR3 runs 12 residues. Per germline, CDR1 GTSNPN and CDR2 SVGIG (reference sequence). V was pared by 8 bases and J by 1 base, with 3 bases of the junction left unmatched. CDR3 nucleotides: TGTGCCCGACAGGGGCTTAACTATGGCTACACCTTC. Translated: CARQGLNYGYTF. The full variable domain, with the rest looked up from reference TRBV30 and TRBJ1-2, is SQTIHQWPATLVQPVGSPLSLECTVEGTSNPNLYWYRQAAGRGLQLLFYSVGIGQISSEVPQNLSASRPQDRQFILSSKKLLLSDSGFYLCARQGLNYGYTFGSGTRLTVV.

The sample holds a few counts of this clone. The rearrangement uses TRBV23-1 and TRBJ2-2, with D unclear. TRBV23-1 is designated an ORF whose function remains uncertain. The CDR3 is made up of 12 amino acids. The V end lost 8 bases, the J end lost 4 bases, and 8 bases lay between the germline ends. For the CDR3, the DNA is TGCGCCAGCGTCTCGGGCACCGGGGAGCTGTTTTTT. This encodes CASVSGTGELFF.

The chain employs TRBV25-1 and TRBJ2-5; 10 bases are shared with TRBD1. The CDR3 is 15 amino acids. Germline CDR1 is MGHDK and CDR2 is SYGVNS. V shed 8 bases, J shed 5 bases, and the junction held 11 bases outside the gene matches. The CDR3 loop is CASLKGPGQGETQYF. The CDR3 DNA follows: TGTGCCAGCCTGAAGGGCCCGGGACAGGGGGAGACCCAGTACTTC. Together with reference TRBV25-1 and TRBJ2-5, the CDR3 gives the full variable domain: EADIYQTPRYLVIGTGKKITLECSQTMGHDKMYWYQQDPGMELHLIHYSYGVNSTEKGDLSSESTVSRIRTEHFPLTLESARPSHTSQYLCASLKGPGQGETQYFGPGTRLLVL.

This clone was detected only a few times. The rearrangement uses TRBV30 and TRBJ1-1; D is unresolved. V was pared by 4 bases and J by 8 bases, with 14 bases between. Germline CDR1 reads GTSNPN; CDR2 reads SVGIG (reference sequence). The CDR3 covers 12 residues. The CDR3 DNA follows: TGTGCCTGGACCGCAGGATTCTCAGAAGCTTTCTTT. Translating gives CAWTAGFSEAFF.

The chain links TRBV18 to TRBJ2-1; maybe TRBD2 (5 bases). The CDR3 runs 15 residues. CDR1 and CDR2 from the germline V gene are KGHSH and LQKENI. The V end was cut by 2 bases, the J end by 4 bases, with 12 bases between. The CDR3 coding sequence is TGTGCCAGCTCACCAGCAGGACTTCTATACAATGAGCAGTTCTTC. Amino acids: CASSPAGLLYNEQFF.

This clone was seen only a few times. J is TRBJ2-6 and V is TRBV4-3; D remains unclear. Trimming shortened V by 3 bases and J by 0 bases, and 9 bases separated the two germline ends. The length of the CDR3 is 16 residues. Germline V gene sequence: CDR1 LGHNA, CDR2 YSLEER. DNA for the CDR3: TGCGCCAGCAGCCATTCCGAAAGCTCTGGGGCCAACGTCCTGACTTTC. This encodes CASSHSESSGANVLTF.

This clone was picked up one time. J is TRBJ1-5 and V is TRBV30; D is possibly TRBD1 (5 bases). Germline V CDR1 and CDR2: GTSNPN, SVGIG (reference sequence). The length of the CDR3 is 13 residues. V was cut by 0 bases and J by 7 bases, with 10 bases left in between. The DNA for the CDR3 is TGTGCCTGGAGTGTTGGGGCCGGCCAGCCCCAGCATTTT. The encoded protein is CAWSVGAGQPQHF.

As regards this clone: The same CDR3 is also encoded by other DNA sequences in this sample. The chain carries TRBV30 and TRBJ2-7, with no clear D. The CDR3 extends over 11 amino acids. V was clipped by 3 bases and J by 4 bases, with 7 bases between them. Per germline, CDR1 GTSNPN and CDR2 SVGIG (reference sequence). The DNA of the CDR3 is TGTGCCTGGAGCTCGGGTTACGAGCAGTACTTC. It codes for CAWSSGYEQYF.

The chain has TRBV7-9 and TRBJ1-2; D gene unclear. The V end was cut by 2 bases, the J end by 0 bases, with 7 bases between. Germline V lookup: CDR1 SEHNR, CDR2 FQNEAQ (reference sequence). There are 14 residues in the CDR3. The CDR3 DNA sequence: TGTGCCAGCAGCTTAAGGGAGCCTAACTATGGCTACACCTTC. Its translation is CASSLREPNYGYTF.

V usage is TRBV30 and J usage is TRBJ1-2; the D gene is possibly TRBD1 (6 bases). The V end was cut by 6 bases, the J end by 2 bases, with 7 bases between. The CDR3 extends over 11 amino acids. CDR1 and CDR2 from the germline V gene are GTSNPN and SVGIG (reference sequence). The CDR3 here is CACDRNYGYTF. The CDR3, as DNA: TGTGCCTGCGACAGGAACTATGGCTACACCTTC.

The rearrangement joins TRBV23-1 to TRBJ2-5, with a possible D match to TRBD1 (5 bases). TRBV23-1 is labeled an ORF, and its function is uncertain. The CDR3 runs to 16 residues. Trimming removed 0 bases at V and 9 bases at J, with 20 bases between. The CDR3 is CASSQSRNDPGMPQYF. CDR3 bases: TGCGCCAGCAGTCAATCGAGGAATGACCCAGGGATGCCCCAGTACTTC.

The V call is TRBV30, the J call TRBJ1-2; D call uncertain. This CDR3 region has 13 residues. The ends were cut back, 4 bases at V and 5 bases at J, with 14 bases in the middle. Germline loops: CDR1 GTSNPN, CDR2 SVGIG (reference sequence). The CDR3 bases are TGTGCCTGGAAAAGCGGCAGCAATTATGGCTACACCTTC. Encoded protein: CAWKSGSNYGYTF.

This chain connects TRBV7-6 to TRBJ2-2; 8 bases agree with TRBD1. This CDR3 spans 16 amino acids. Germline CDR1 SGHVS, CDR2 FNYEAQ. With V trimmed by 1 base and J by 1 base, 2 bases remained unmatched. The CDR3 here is CASSLVDRVNTGELFF. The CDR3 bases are TGTGCCAGCAGCTTAGTGGACAGGGTGAACACCGGGGAGCTGTTTTTT.

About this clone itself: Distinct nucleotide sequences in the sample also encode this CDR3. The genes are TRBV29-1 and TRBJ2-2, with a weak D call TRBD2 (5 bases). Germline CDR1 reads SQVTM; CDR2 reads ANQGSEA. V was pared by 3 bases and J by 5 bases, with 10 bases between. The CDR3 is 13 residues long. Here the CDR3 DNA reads TGCAGCGTTGATCGGGCGGGTACCGGGGAGCTGTTTTTT. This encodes CSVDRAGTGELFF.